Listed below are T cell receptor beta chains from one sample, sequenced in a study of T-cell reconstitution after alpha-beta-depleted transplantation in children. TCRdb independently ran MiXCR on the PCR reads; one entry per CDR3 protein. The repertoire consists of some 280,000 distinct CDR3 sequences, with 9.5% to 10% occurring once and the leading ten covering about a tenth. The sample was PBMCs from the stem cell graft donor, taken from the stem cell graft. The receptor source for this set is a human donor who donated a stem cell graft to a child with SCID. The CDR3 runs from the conserved cysteine through the conserved F or W. Fields, in order: clone size, D gene, V gene, J gene, CDR3 protein, CDR3 DNA. A D gene is named only where the DNA matches it firmly. Clone size appears in some rows only: once, few, many, or a class for an expanded clone.

size: many
D: TRBD2
V: TRBV12-3/TRBV12-4
J: TRBJ2-7
CDR3: CASSPGLAGGHYEQYF
DNA: TGTGCCAGCAGTCCCGGACTAGCGGGGGGCCACTACGAGCAGTACTTC

size: few
D: -
V: TRBV12-3/TRBV12-4
J: TRBJ2-3
CDR3: CASSFLGSTDTQYF
DNA: TGTGCCAGCAGTTTTTTGGGGAGCACAGATACGCAGTATTTT

size: many
D: TRBD1
V: TRBV3-1
J: TRBJ1-4
CDR3: CASRKTGDREKLFF
DNA: TGTGCCAGCAGAAAAACAGGGGATAGGGAAAAACTGTTTTTT

size: few
D: TRBD1
V: TRBV4-1
J: TRBJ2-3
CDR3: CASSRAGTGDTDTQYF
DNA: TGCGCCAGCAGCCGAGCGGGGACAGGGGACACAGATACGCAGTATTTT

size: few
D: TRBD1
V: TRBV28
J: TRBJ1-2
CDR3: CASSLQGAQGYGYTF
DNA: TGTGCCAGCAGTTTACAGGGGGCGCAGGGCTATGGCTACACCTTC

size: few
D: -
V: TRBV18
J: TRBJ2-7
CDR3: CASSPPDYEQYF
DNA: TGTGCCAGCTCACCACCGGACTACGAGCAGTACTTC

size: few
D: -
V: TRBV7-8
J: TRBJ2-1
CDR3: CASSSGDLYNEQFF
DNA: TGTGCCAGCAGCTCGGGGGACCTCTACAATGAGCAGTTCTTC

size: many
D: -
V: TRBV12-3/TRBV12-4
J: TRBJ2-7
CDR3: CASSAQGLVSYEQYF
DNA: TGTGCCAGCAGCGCCCAGGGCCTCGTCTCCTACGAGCAGTACTTC

size: few
D: -
V: TRBV10-1
J: TRBJ2-2
CDR3: CASRHSTNTGELFF
DNA: TGCGCCAGCAGGCACTCGACGAACACCGGGGAGCTGTTTTTT

size: -
D: -
V: TRBV12-3/TRBV12-4
J: TRBJ1-6
CDR3: CASSPLLGPKNSPLHF
DNA: TGTGCCAGCAGTCCCCTTCTGGGACCGAAGAATTCACCCCTCCACTTT

size: few
D: TRBD1
V: TRBV12-3/TRBV12-4
J: TRBJ1-2
CDR3: CASTQMDRKDGYTF
DNA: TGTGCCAGCACCCAAATGGACAGGAAGGATGGCTACACCTTC

size: few
D: TRBD1
V: TRBV20-1
J: TRBJ2-7
CDR3: CSAAGRDRADEQYF
DNA: TGCAGTGCTGCTGGTAGGGACAGGGCCGACGAGCAGTACTTC